A single sample is the source of the 2 T cell receptor beta chains below, sequenced in a study of blood T cell repertoires in COVID-19. The method was immunoSEQ multiplex PCR; TCRdb's version includes in-frame clones alone and lacks a portion of them. The data contain hundreds of thousands of clones, roughly nine tenths of them seen just once; the ten biggest clones take up roughly 2.9%. Specimen: PBMCs or T cells enriched from blood (not recorded which). These receptors were obtained from a woman aged 45-59 years who had been exposed to COVID-19.

The chain couples TRBV21-1 to TRBJ1-4; the DNA was not compared with TRBD1, the D call given in the table. TRBV21-1 is labeled a pseudogene. CDR3 size: 21 residues. CDR3 amino acids: CASSKTEDSRDGRCVPEKLFF. The DNA for the CDR3 is TGTGCCAGCAGCAAAACGGAAGATAGCAGGGATGGGCGTTGTGTGCCCGAAAAACTGTTTTTT.

The chain couples TRBV9 to TRBJ2-7; weak D call: TRBD2 (5 bases). CDR1 and CDR2 from the germline V gene are SGDLS and YYNGEE. This CDR3 comprises 15 residues. Trimming took 0 bases from V and 5 from J, leaving 15 bases between them. DNA of the CDR3: TGTGCCAGCAGCGTAGCGGACGGGAAGGTCGACGAGCAGTACTTC. It codes for CASSVADGKVDEQYF.